This T cell receptor (beta chain) appears in the sequencing data of a study of blood T cell repertoires in COVID-19. Germline-derived CDR1 and CDR2 are ENHRY and SYGVKD. This CDR3 comprises 13 residues. Deletions cut 0 bases from V and 7 bases from J, with 9 bases between. Authors' data handling: Cell counts per sample came from amplifying reference gene primers. Measured with immunoSEQ multiplex PCR; TCRdb has only the in-frame clones, and not every one. That table gives V, J and clone size, and the DNA gave D and trimming. The sample includes fewer than 500,000 clones, 70% to 90% seen only once; the top ten take 0.95% to 1%.

The sequenced sample was PBMCs or T cells enriched from blood (not recorded which). V usage is TRBV10-3 and J usage is TRBJ1-2, with no clear D. The clonotype originates from a woman aged 25 to 39 with acute COVID-19. The CDR3 is CAISESAGFGYTF. The CDR3, as DNA: TGTGCCATCAGTGAGTCGGCGGGGTTTGGCTACACCTTC.